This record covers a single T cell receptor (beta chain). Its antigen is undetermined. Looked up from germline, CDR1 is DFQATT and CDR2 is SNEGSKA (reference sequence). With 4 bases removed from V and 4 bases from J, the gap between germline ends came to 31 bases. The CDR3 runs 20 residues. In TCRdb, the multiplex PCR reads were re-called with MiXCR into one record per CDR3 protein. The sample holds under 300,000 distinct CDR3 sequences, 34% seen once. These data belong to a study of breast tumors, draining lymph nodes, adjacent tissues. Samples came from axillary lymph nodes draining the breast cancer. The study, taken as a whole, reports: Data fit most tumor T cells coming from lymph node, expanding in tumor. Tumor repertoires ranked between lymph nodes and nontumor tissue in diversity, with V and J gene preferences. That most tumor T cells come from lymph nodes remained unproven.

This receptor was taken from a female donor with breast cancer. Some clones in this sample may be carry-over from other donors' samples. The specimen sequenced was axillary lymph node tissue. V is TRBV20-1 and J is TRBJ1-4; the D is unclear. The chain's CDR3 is CSAIGRVRTLSGKGNEKLFF. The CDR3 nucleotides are TGCAGTGCTATCGGGAGAGTTCGGACCCTCTCTGGCAAGGGTAATGAAAAACTGTTTTTT.